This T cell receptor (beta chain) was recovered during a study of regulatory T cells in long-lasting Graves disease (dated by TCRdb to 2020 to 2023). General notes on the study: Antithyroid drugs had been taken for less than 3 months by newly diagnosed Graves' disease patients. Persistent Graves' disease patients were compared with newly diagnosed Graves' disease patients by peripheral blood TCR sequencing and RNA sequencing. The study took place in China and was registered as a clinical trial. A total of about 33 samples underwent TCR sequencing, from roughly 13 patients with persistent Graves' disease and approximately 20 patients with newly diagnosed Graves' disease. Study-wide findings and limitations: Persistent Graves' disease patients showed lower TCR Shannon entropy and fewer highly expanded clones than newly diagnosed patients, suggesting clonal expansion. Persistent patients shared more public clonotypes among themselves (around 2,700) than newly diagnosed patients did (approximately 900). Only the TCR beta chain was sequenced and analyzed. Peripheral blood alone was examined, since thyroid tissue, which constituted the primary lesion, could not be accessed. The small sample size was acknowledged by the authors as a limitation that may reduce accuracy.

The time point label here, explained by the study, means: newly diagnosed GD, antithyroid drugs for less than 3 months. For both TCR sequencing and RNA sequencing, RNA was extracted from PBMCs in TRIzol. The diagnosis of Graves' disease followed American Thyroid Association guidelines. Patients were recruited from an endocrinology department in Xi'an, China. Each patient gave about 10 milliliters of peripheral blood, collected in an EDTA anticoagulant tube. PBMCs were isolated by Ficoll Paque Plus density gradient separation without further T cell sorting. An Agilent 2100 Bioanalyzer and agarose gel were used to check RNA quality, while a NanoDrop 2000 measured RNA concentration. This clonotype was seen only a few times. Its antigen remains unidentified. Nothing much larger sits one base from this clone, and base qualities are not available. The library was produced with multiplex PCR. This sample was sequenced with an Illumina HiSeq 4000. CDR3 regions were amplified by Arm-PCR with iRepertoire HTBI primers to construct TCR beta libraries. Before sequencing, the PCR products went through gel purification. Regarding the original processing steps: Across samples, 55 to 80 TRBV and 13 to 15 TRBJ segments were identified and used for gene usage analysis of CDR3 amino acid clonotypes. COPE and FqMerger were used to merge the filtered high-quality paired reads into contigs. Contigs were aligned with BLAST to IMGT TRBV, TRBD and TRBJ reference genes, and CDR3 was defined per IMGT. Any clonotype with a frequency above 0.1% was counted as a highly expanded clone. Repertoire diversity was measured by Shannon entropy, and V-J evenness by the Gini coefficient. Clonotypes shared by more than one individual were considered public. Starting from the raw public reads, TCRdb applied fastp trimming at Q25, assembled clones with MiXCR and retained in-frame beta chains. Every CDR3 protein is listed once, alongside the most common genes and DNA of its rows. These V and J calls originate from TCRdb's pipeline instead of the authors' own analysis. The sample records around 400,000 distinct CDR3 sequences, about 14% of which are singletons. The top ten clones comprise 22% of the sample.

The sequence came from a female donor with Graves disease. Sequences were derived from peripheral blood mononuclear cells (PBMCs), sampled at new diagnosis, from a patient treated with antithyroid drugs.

The CDR3 reads CASSLAGAGGLETQYF. The nucleotide sequence reads as follows: TGCGCCAGCAGCTTGGCCGGTGCGGGGGGGCTTGAGACCCAGTACTTC. Here the chain combines TRBV5-1 and TRBJ2-5, with TRBD2 identical over 9 junction bases. For CDR1 and CDR2, the germline V gene lists SGHRS and YFSETQ. CDR3 length: 16 amino acids, cysteine to phenylalanine. Only the CDR3 portion is preserved as DNA: 48 bases, with reading frame beginning at the first base. V lost 0 bases and J lost 5 bases, and the count of bases not matched to a germline gene is 8.